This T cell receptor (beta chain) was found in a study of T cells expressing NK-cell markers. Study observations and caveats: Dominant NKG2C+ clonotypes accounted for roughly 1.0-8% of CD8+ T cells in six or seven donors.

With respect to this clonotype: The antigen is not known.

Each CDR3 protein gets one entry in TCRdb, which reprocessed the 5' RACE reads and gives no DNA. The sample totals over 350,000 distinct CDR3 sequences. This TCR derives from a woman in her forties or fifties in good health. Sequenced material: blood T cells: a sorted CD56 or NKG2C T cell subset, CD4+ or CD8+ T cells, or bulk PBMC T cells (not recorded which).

CDR3 sequence: CSARLSGSLREQYF. V and J are TRBV20-1 and TRBJ2-7; lacking DNA, the TRBD2 call made by TCRdb goes unchecked. There are 14 residues in the CDR3. CDR1 is DFQATT and CDR2 is SNEGSKA in the germline V gene (reference sequence).